Here is one TCR beta chain with its context. Its specificity is not known. The sample is drawn from a study of regulatory T cells in long-lasting Graves disease. Germline CDR1 reads MNHNS; CDR2 reads SASEGT. The V gene lost 8 bases and the J gene lost 4 bases, with 14 bases spanning the gap. This CDR3 has 13 residues. Building of the TCR beta libraries involved iRepertoire HTBI primers and Arm-PCR of CDR3 regions. TCRdb re-called the multiplex PCR reads with MiXCR, one entry per CDR3 protein. The sample lists roughly 420,000 distinct CDR3 sequences, over 15% occurring once. Study-wide points: Persistent patients shared more public clonotypes (2,741) than newly diagnosed patients (about 1,000). Persistent disease preferred TRBV28, TRBJ1-2 and TRBJ2-5; new disease, TRBV20-1 and TRBJ2-1.

As to time point: newly diagnosed GD, antithyroid drugs for less than 3 months. RNA extracted from PBMCs served as the sequencing template. These data were also reused for a study on T cells in Graves' hyperthyroidism and ophthalmopathy. That paper states: First-round RT-PCR with HTBI primers amplified the TCR CDR3 region. Ophthalmopathy and stable hyperthyroidism were separated by a 13 V-J model.

The material sequenced was peripheral blood mononuclear cells (PBMCs), taken at new diagnosis, from a patient treated with antithyroid drugs. The chain joins TRBV6-1 to TRBJ1-1; weak D call: TRBD1 (5 bases). The clonotype was recovered from a woman in her 30s with Graves disease. The CDR3 loop is CASGRGASTEAFF. The DNA of the CDR3 is TGTGCCAGCGGTCGGGGCGCATCCACTGAAGCTTTCTTT.